The present TCR beta chain was sequenced within a study of chemoradiotherapy in HPV16-positive cancers. Looked up from germline, CDR1 is KGHSH and CDR2 is LQKENI. Trimming shortened V by 2 bases and J by 2 bases, and 7 bases separated the two germline ends. CDR3 length equals 14 residues. TCRdb's copy holds only in-frame clones and misses some; the assay was immunoSEQ multiplex PCR. The sample consists of tens of thousands of clones, 70% to 90% of them appearing once. The chain couples TRBV18 to TRBJ1-5; D gene uncertain. The specimen comprised blood, sampled from a patient who underwent chemoradiotherapy. The receptor's source is a human donor with HPV-associated anogenital cancer. The DNA of the CDR3 is TGTGCCAGCTCACCAGACACCGGCAATCAGCCCCAGCATTTT. Its protein product is CASSPDTGNQPQHF.